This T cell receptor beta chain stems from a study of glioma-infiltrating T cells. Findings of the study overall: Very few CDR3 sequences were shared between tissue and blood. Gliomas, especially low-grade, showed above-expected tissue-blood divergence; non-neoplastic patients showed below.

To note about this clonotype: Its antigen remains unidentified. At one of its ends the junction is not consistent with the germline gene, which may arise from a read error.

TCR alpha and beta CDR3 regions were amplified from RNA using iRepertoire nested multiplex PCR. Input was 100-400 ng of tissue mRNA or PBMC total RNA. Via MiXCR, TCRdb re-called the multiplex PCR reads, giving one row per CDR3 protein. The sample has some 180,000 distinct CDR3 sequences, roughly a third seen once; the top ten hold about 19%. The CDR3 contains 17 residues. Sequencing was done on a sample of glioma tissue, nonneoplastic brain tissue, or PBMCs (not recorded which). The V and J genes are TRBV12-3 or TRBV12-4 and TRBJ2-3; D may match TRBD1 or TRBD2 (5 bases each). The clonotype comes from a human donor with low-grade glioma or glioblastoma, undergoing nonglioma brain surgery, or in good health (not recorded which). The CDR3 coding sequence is TGTGCCAGCAGCCCTCTCAGAGAGCGGCCTAGCACAGGTACGCAGTATTTT. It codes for CASSPLRERPSTGTQYF.